Listed below are T cell receptor beta chains from one sample, sequenced in a study of T cell responses to AZD1222 COVID-19 vaccine. Method: immunoSEQ multiplex PCR; TCRdb's copy keeps in-frame clones and lacks some. The sample includes more than 85,000 clones, around 87% of them seen just once. This specimen consisted of peripheral blood, obtained 28 days after the second AZD1222 dose. The receptor source for this set is an adult who received the AZD1222 COVID-19 vaccine. CDR3s include the opening cysteine and the closing phenylalanine or tryptophan. The order of the fields is J gene, D gene, clone size, V gene, CDR3 DNA, CDR3 protein. D genes are given only for firm matches. Expanded clones get a size class; other rows say once, few or many, or leave the size out.

TRBJ2-1 | TRBD2 | - | TRBV7-9 | TGTGCCAGCAGCCCTCGACCCGGTTGGAGCGGGGATGAGCAGTTCTTC | CASSPRPGWSGDEQFF
TRBJ2-1 | TRBD2 | - | TRBV6-2/TRBV6-3 | TGTGCCAGCAGTTTGCGGGGGAACTACAATGAGCAGTTCTTC | CASSLRGNYNEQFF
TRBJ1-2 | TRBD1 | - | TRBV5-6 | TGTGCCAGCAGCTTGACACAGGGGGTTTACTATGGCTACACCTTC | CASSLTQGVYYGYTF
TRBJ2-2 | - | - | TRBV20-1 | TGCAGTGCTAGTAGACTACCCGGGGAGCTGTTTTTT | CSASRLPGELFF
TRBJ2-7 | - | - | TRBV2 | TGTGCCAGCAGTCTATCAGGGGAAACTACCTACGAGCAGTACTTC | CASSLSGETTYEQYF
TRBJ2-7 | - | - | TRBV2 | TGTGCCAGCAGTGAAAACGGACAGACTTCCTACGAGCAGTACTTC | CASSENGQTSYEQYF
TRBJ1-4 | - | - | TRBV5-1 | TGCGCCAGCACAAAGGACAGCACTAATGAAAAACTGTTTTTT | CASTKDSTNEKLFF
TRBJ1-2 | - | once | TRBV7-2 | TGTGCCAGCAGCTTGCCGGGTGGTAGCTATGGCTACACCTTC | CASSLPGGSYGYTF
TRBJ2-1 | TRBD2 | - | TRBV7-3 | TGTGCCAGCAGCGATACTAGCGGGAGAAGCGATGAGCAGTTCTTC | CASSDTSGRSDEQFF
TRBJ1-3 | - | - | TRBV9 | TGTGCCAGCAGCGTAGCAGTAGGCTCTGGAAACACCATATATTTT | CASSVAVGSGNTIYF
TRBJ1-1 | - | once | TRBV9 | TGTGCCAGCGGCTTTGGGGCTGAAGCTTTCTTT | CASGFGAEAFF
TRBJ1-2 | - | - | TRBV6-2/TRBV6-3 | TGTGCCAGCAGTCGGGATTCCTATGGCTACACCTTC | CASSRDSYGYTF
TRBJ2-7 | - | - | TRBV7-9 | TGTGCCAGCAGCCCCTTCCGGACAATCACAAGCTCCTACGAGCAGTACTTC | CASSPFRTITSSYEQYF
TRBJ1-1 | - | once | TRBV10-3 | TGTGCCATCAGTGAGTCGGAGGCAACAACGGGGACTGAAGCTTTCTTT | CAISESEATTGTEAFF
TRBJ1-2 | - | - | TRBV2 | TGTGCCAGCAGTGAATGGGGGAGAAACTATGGCTACACCTTC | CASSEWGRNYGYTF
TRBJ1-5 | - | - | TRBV30 | TGTGCCTGGAGTACCCAGGGTTTGGAGCCCCAGCATTTT | CAWSTQGLEPQHF
TRBJ1-3 | TRBD1 | - | TRBV4-1 | TGCGCCAGCAGCCCGTACGGGACAGCTGGAAACACCATATATTTT | CASSPYGTAGNTIYF
TRBJ2-5 | TRBD1 | - | TRBV5-1 | TGCGCCAGCAGCCCCGGGACAGGGGATGAGACCCAGTACTTC | CASSPGTGDETQYF
TRBJ2-2 | - | once | TRBV11-3 | TGTGCCAGCAAAAAGGGGCAGAGCGGGGAGCTGTTTTTT | CASKKGQSGELFF
TRBJ1-2 | TRBD1 | once | TRBV5-5 | TGTGCCAGCAGCCGGACAGGGACTAACTATGGCTACACCTTC | CASSRTGTNYGYTF
TRBJ2-1 | - | - | TRBV5-8 | TGTGCCAGCAGCTTGAGGTTCGGACAGTTGAACAATGAGCAGTTCTTC | CASSLRFGQLNNEQFF
TRBJ1-1 | - | few | TRBV6-6 | TGTGCCAGCAGTTACTTGTCGGCAGGGCAGGAGGCTTTCTTT | CASSYLSAGQEAFF